A single sample gave rise to the 13 T cell receptor beta chains below, sequenced in a study of cytomegalovirus exposure and HLA in healthy donors. The study ran its PCR with 60 Vbeta and 13 Jbeta primers. Generated by immunoSEQ multiplex PCR, the TCRdb table keeps only in-frame clones and is missing some. The sample contains about 130,000 clones, about 70% of which appear only once. The sample was PBMCs. The receptors were gathered from a woman aged 40 to 50 in good health and CMV-seronegative.

This clone was recorded once. The genes are TRBV7-2 and TRBJ2-1; a weak D match, TRBD2 (6 bases). The CDR3 has 17 residues. Trimming cost V 2 bases and J 0 bases, with 14 bases left between them. Germline-derived CDR1 and CDR2 are SGHTA and FQGNSA. CDR3 DNA: TGTGCCAGCAGCTTACTAGGCGGGGATAGCTCCTACAATGAGCAGTTCTTC. Translated, it gives CASSLLGGDSSYNEQFF.

On this clone: Germline is not matched at one junction end, which may reflect a read error. The chain employs TRBV4-2 and TRBJ2-1, with 9 bases matching TRBD2. This CDR3 region has 15 residues. Germline V lookup: CDR1 LGHNA, CDR2 YNFKEQ. The CDR3 nucleotides are TGTACCAGCAGCCAAGAAGGCGGGGGGGCCGGTGAGCAGTTCTTC. Encoded protein: CTSSQEGGGAGEQFF.

The gene calls are TRBV5-6 and TRBJ2-5, with 8 bases matching TRBD1. The CDR3 spans 14 residues. Trimming cost V 4 bases and J 3 bases; bases outside gene matches: 5. CDR1 and CDR2 from the germline V gene are SGHDT and YYEEEE. The CDR3 loop is CASSPPGQEETQYF. The CDR3 DNA reads as TGTGCCAGCAGCCCCCCGGGACAGGAAGAGACCCAGTACTTC.

The chain combines TRBV27 with TRBJ1-1, with a possible D match to TRBD1 (6 bases). Trimming stripped 2 bases from V and 9 bases from J, with 16 bases between. Per the germline V gene, CDR1 is MNHEY and CDR2 is SMNVEV (reference sequence). The CDR3 sequence is 14 residues long. CDR3 DNA sequence: TGTGCCAGCAGTTTAAACAGCCAGGGGATCCAAGCTTTCTTT. Its translation is CASSLNSQGIQAFF.

The chain carries TRBV5-1 and TRBJ2-7; perhaps TRBD2 as D (6 bases). Trimming removed 4 bases at V and 0 bases at J, with 14 bases between. The CDR3 has 15 amino acids. Germline CDR1 and CDR2: SGHRS and YFSETQ. In DNA form, the CDR3 reads TGCGCCAGCAGCCCGGGGGACCGCCACTCCTACGAGCAGTACTTC. This gives the protein CASSPGDRHSYEQYF.

This clone was seen a handful of times. The chain links TRBV5-6 to TRBJ1-1, with a weak D call TRBD1 (5 bases). Germline CDR1 is SGHDT and CDR2 is YYEEEE. This CDR3 region has 15 residues. Trimming removed 0 bases from V and 11 bases from J, with 20 bases in between. In nucleotides, the CDR3 is TGTGCCAGCAGCTTGGGAATCGTAGGAGGGGAGCGTGCTTTCTTT. This gives the protein CASSLGIVGGERAFF. Drawing the rest from reference TRBV5-6 and TRBJ1-1, the complete variable domain is DAGVTQSPTHLIKTRGQQVTLRCSPKSGHDTVSWYQQALGQGPQFIFQYYEEEERQRGNFPDRFSGHQFPNYSSELNVNALLLGDSALYLCASSLGIVGGERAFFGQGTRLTVV.

The CDR3 is CASSLSGTEAFF. The DNA of the CDR3 is TGTGCCAGCAGCTTATCCGGCACTGAAGCTTTCTTT. The gene calls are TRBV7-2 and TRBJ1-1; no definite D call. The germline gives CDR1 SGHTA, CDR2 FQGNSA. Deletions cut 2 bases from V and 4 bases from J, with 5 bases between. The CDR3 has 12 amino acids.

The chain recombines TRBV30 with TRBJ1-4, with 9 nucleotides matching TRBD1. The trim removed 0 bases at V and 8 bases at J, leaving 7 bases unmatched. CDR3 length equals 15 residues. Looked up from germline, CDR1 is GTSNPN and CDR2 is SVGIG (reference sequence). DNA of the CDR3: TGTGCCTGGAGTGTACGCGGGACAGGGTCCGAAAAACTGTTTTTT. Translated: CAWSVRGTGSEKLFF.

This clone was detected only a few times. J is TRBJ1-2 and V is TRBV28; D is unclear. The CDR3 is 13 residues long. Germline V gene sequence: CDR1 MDHEN, CDR2 SYDVKM. V was clipped by 6 bases and J by 8 bases, with 16 bases between them. DNA of the CDR3: TGTGCCAGCAGCTCAGACGCGGCGAAGGGCTACACCTTC. Translation gives CASSSDAAKGYTF.

The V gene is TRBV9, the J gene TRBJ1-1; weak D call: TRBD1 (5 bases). V dropped 2 bases and J dropped 4 bases, with 12 bases sitting between them. CDR1 SGDLS and CDR2 YYNGEE come from the germline V gene. This CDR3 has 14 residues. CDR3 region: CASSVGGVGTEAFF. CDR3 DNA sequence: TGTGCCAGCAGCGTGGGGGGGGTGGGCACTGAAGCTTTCTTT. The full variable domain, with the rest looked up from reference TRBV9 and TRBJ1-1, is DSGVTQTPKHLITATGQRVTLRCSPRSGDLSVYWYQQSLDQGLQFLIQYYNGEERAKGNILERFSAQQFPDLHSELNLSSLELGDSALYFCASSVGGVGTEAFFGQGTRLTVV.

As regards this clone: Other DNA sequences in this sample translate to the same CDR3. The V and J genes are TRBV18 and TRBJ2-5; possibly TRBD2 for D (6 bases). The CDR3 is 12 amino acids. Germline V gene data show CDR1 as KGHSH and CDR2 as LQKENI. V was trimmed by 3 bases and J by 5 bases, leaving 7 bases between them. As DNA, the CDR3 is TGTGCCAGCTCACCCGGAGGGGAGACCCAGTACTTC. This encodes CASSPGGETQYF.

This chain connects TRBV7-2 to TRBJ2-7; 9 bases are shared with TRBD1. V gave up 4 bases and J gave up 3 bases; unmatched junction bases: 4. The CDR3 is 14 amino acids. Germline V gives CDR1 SGHTA, CDR2 FQGNSA. The CDR3 sequence is CASSSGTGFYEQYF. CDR3 DNA sequence: TGTGCCAGCAGCTCCGGGACAGGGTTCTACGAGCAGTACTTC.

V gene TRBV11-2 combines with J gene TRBJ1-2, with 7 bases matching TRBD1. This CDR3 has 14 residues. Germline assignment: CDR1 SGHAT and CDR2 FQNNGV. V shed 5 bases, J shed 4 bases, and the junction held 7 bases outside the gene matches. Here the CDR3 reads CASSLGQASYGYTF. CDR3 nucleotide sequence: TGTGCCAGCAGCCTTGGACAGGCGAGCTATGGCTACACCTTC.